The 7 T cell receptor beta chains in this list originate from one sample, sequenced in a study of molecular identifiers for immune sequencing clone quantification. A single record per CDR3 protein comes from TCRdb applying MiXCR to the PCR reads. The sample consists of around 300,000 distinct CDR3 sequences, 24% of them appearing once. Sequenced input: naive CD8+ T cells from blood, with Jurkat cell RNA spiked in. The subset here: FACS-sorted CD8+CD4-CCR7+CD45RA+ naive T cells. These receptors all come from a human donor in good health. Some libraries in this study had Jurkat cell RNA spiked in.

The chain recombines TRBV3-1 with TRBJ2-3; a weak D match, TRBD1 (6 bases). Germline lookup yields CDR1 LGHDT and CDR2 YNNKEL (reference sequence). Trimming shortened V by 10 bases and J by 5 bases, and 16 bases separated the two germline ends. The CDR3 runs 13 residues. The CDR3 DNA reads as TGTGCCACCAAGGGGGTATTGGGAGATACGCAGTATTTT. Protein sequence: CATKGVLGDTQYF.

This clonotype has a handful of counts. This rearrangement joins TRBV19 to TRBJ2-3; 13 bases map to TRBD2. From germline, CDR1 is LNHDA and CDR2 SQIVND (reference sequence). The V and J ends lost 9 bases and 0 bases, in that order; junction bases with no gene match: 15. The CDR3 totals 19 residues. The CDR3 DNA sequence: TGTGCCAGCAAGGGTTTTCCGGGACTAGCGGGACAGAGCACAGATACGCAGTATTTT. Translating it yields CASKGFPGLAGQSTDTQYF.

Only a few counts were recorded for this clonotype. The J gene is TRBJ2-1, the V gene TRBV12-3 or TRBV12-4, with 9 bases fitting TRBD1. The CDR3 is 15 amino acids. J gave up 2 bases and V 4 bases, and 3 bases lay outside the gene matches. The CDR3 sequence is CASSSRQGAYNEQFF. In DNA, the CDR3 is TGTGCCAGCAGTTCCCGACAGGGGGCCTACAATGAGCAGTTCTTC.

This clonotype was picked up a small number of times. The CDR3 DNA is TGTGCCAGCAGCCACGACAGGGAATATAATTCACCCCTCCACTTT. Protein product: CASSHDREYNSPLHF. The chain employs TRBV6-2 or TRBV6-3 and TRBJ1-6; 7 bases agree with TRBD1. Germline V gene data show CDR1 as MNHEY and CDR2 as SVGEGT. V shed 6 bases, J shed 4 bases, and the junction held 6 bases outside the gene matches. The CDR3 runs to 15 residues.

There are a few counts of this clonotype. The chain uses TRBV12-3 or TRBV12-4 and TRBJ2-2, with TRBD1 matching over 8 bases. J lost 7 bases, V lost 3 bases, and 10 bases had no gene match. The CDR3 sequence is 16 residues long. The CDR3 region has the DNA TGTGCCAGCAGTTTGGTACTAGCAGGGGGCGGCGGGGAGCTGTTTTTT. Translating gives CASSLVLAGGGGELFF.

The chain joins TRBV11-2 to TRBJ2-1, with D possibly called TRBD1 or TRBD2 (6 bases each). Between the trimmed V and J ends, which lost 2 bases and 0 bases, there was a span of 14 bases. The CDR3 runs to 17 residues. The germline V gene has CDR1 SGHAT and CDR2 FQNNGV. CDR3 loop: CASSLWGGQSSYNEQFF. As DNA, the CDR3 is TGTGCCAGCAGCTTATGGGGAGGACAGAGCTCCTACAATGAGCAGTTCTTC. The variable domain in full, completed from reference TRBV11-2 and TRBJ2-1, reads EAGVAQSPRYKIIEKRQSVAFWCNPISGHATLYWYQQILGQGPKLLIQFQNNGVVDDSQLPKDRFSAERLKGVDSTLKIQPAKLEDSAVYLCASSLWGGQSSYNEQFFGPGTRLTVL.

This clonotype was counted many times. The chain employs TRBV28 and TRBJ2-5; perhaps TRBD1 as D (5 bases). Between the trimmed V and J ends, which lost 3 bases and 3 bases, there was a span of 8 bases. Germline V lookup: CDR1 MDHEN, CDR2 SYDVKM. The CDR3 has 13 residues. CDR3 nucleotides: TGTGCCAGCAGTTTCCCGACAGAAGAGACCCAGTACTTC. This sequence encodes CASSFPTEETQYF.